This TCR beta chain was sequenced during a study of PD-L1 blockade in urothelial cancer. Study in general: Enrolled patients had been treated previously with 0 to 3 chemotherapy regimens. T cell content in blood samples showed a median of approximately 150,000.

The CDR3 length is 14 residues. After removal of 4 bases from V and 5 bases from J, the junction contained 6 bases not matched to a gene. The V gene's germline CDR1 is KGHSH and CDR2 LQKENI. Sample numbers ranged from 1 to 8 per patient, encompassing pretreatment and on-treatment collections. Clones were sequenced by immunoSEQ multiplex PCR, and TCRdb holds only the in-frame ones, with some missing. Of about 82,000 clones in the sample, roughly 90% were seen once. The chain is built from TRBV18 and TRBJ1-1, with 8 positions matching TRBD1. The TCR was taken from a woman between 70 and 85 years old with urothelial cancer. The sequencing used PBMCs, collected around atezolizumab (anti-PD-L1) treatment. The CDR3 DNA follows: TGTGCCAGCTCACTTGACGACAGGGGAACTGAAGCTTTCTTT. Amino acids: CASSLDDRGTEAFF. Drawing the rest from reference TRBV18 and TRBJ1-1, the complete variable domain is NAGVMQNPRHLVRRRGQEARLRCSPMKGHSHVYWYRQLPEEGLKFMVYLQKENIIDESGMPKERFSAEFPKEGPSILRIQQVVRGDSAAYFCASSLDDRGTEAFFGQGTRLTVV.